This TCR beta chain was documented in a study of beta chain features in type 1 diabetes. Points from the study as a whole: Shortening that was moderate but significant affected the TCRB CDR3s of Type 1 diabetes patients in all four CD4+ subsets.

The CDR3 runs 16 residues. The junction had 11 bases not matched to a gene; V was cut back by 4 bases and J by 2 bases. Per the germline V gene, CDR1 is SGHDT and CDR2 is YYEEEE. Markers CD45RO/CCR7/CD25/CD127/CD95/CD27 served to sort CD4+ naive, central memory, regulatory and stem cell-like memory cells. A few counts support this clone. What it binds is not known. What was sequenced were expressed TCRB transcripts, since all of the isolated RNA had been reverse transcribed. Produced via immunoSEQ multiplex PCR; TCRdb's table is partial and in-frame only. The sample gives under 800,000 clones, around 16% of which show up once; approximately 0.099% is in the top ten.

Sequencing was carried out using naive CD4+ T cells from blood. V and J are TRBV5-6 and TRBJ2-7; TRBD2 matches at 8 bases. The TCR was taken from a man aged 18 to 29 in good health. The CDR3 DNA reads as TGTGCCAGCAGCATAACCCCGGGAGGGGGAACCTACGAGCAGTACTTC. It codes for CASSITPGGGTYEQYF.